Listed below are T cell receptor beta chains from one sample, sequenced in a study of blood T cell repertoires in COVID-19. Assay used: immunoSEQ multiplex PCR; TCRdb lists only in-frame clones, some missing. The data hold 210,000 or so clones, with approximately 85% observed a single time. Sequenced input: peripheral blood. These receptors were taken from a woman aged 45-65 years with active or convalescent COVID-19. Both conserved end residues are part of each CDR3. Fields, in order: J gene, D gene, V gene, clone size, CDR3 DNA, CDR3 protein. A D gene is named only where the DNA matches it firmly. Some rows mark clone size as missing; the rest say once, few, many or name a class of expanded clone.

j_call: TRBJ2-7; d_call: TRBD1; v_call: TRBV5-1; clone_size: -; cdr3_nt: TGCGCCAGCAGCCCAGGCAGACAGGGCTACGAGCAGTACTTC; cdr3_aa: CASSPGRQGYEQYF
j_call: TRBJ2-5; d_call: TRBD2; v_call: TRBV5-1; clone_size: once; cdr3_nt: TGCGCCAGCAGTCTTACTAGCGCGGCAGAGACCCAGTACTTC; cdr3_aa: CASSLTSAAETQYF
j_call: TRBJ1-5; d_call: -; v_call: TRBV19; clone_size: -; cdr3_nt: TGTGCCAGTAGTACTAATGGGCCCCAGCATTTT; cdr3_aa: CASSTNGPQHF
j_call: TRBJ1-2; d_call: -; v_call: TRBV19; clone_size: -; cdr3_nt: TGTGCCAGTAGTTCCGCCCGGGAAGCTAACTATGGCTACACCTTC; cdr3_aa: CASSSAREANYGYTF
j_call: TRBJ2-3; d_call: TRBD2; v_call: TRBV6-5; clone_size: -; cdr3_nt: TGTGCCAGCACAGCGGGGGGGCCGGTAGATACGCAGTATTTT; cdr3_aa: CASTAGGPVDTQYF
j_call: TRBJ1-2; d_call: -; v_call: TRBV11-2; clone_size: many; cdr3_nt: TGTGCCAGCAGCTTAATCCCCAGTAACTATGGCTACACCTTC; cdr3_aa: CASSLIPSNYGYTF
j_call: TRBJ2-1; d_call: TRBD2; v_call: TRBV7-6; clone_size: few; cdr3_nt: TGTGCCAGCAGCTTAGTGGCGGGAGGGTATGATGAGCAGTTCTTC; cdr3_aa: CASSLVAGGYDEQFF
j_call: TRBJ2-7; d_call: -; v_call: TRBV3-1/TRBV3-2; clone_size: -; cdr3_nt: TGTGCCAGCAGCGGACGGGGGACCTACGAGCAGTACTTC; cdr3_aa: CASSGRGTYEQYF
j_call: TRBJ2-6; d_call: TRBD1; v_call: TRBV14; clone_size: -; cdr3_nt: TGTGCCAGCAGCCAATTCGGACAGGGATACTCTGGGGCCAACGTCCTGACTTTC; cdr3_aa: CASSQFGQGYSGANVLTF
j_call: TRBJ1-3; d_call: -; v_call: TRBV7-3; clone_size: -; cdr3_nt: TGTGCCAGCAGCCATGTGACAGATGGAAACACCATATATTTT; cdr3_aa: CASSHVTDGNTIYF